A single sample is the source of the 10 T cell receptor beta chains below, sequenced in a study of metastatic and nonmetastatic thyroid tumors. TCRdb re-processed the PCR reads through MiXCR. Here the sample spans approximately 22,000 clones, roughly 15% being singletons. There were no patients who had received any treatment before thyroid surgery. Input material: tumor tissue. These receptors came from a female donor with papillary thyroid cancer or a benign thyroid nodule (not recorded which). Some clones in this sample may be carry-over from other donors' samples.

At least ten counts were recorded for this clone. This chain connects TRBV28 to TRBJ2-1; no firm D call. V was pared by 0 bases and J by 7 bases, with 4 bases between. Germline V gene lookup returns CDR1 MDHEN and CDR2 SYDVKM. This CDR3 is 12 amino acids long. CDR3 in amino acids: CASSLWGNEQFF. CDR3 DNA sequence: TGTGCCAGCAGTTTATGGGGGAATGAGCAGTTCTTC.

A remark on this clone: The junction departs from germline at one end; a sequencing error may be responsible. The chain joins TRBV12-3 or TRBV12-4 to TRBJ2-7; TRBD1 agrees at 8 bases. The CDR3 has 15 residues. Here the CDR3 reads CASSSNRDRLYEQYF. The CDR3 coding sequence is TGTGCCAGCAGCTCAAATCGGGACAGGTTGTACGAGCAGTACTTT.

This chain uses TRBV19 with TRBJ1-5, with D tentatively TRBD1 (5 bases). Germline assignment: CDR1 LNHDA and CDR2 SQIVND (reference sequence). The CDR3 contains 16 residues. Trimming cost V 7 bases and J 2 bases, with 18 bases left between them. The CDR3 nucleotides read TGTGCCAGTACACAGGCGACGGACCGGGGCAATCAGCCCCAGCATTTT. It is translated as CASTQATDRGNQPQHF.

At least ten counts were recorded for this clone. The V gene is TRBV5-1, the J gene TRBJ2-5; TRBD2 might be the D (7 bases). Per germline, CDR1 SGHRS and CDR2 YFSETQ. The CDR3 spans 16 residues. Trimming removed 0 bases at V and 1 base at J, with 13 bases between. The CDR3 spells CASSLATGGPQETQYF. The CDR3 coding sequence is TGCGCCAGCAGCTTGGCCACGGGGGGCCCCCAAGAGACCCAGTACTTC.

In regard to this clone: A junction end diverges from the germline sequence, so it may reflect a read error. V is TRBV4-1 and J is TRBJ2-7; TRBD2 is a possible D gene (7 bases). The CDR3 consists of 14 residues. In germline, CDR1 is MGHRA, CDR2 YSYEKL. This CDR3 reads CASIQEGGAYEQYF. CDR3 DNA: TGCGCCAGCATCCAAGAAGGGGGGGCCTACGAGCAGTACTTC.

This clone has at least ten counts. CDR3 protein: CASSSGTGEGYEQYF. The CDR3 nucleotides read TGTGCCAGCAGCTCCGGGACAGGGGAGGGGTACGAGCAGTACTTC. The gene calls are TRBV11-3 and TRBJ2-7; TRBD1 agrees at 10 bases. The germline gives CDR1 SGHNT, CDR2 YENEEA. This CDR3 spans 15 amino acids. Losses at the gene ends were 4 bases for V and 4 bases for J; bases not matched to a gene: 7. The entire variable domain, with the rest obtained from reference TRBV11-3 and TRBJ2-7, is as follows: EAGVVQSPRYKIIEKKQPVAFWCNPISGHNTLYWYLQNLGQGPELLIRYENEEAVDDSQLPKDRFSAERLKGVDSTLKIQPAELGDSAVYLCASSSGTGEGYEQYFGPGTRLTVT.

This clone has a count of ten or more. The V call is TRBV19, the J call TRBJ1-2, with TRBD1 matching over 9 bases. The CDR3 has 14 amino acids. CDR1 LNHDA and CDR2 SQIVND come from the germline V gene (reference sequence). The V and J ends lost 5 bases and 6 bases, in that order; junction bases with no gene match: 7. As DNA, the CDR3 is TGTGCCAGTAGTCAACAGGGGGCGCGTAATGGCTACACCTTC. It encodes CASSQQGARNGYTF.

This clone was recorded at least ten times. This chain's CDR3 is CASSPGRGAYEQYF. DNA of the CDR3: TGTGCCAGCTCACCGGGGAGGGGGGCCTACGAGCAGTACTTC. J is TRBJ2-7 and V is TRBV18; D may be TRBD2 (7 bases). Germline loops: CDR1 KGHSH, CDR2 LQKENI. There are 14 residues in the CDR3. V was pared by 3 bases and J by 2 bases, with 11 bases between.

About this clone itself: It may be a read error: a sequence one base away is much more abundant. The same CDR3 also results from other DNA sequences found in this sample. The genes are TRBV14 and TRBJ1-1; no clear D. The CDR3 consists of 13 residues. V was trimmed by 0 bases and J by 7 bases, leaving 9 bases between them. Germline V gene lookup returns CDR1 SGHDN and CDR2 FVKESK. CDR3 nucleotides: TGTGCCAGCAGCCAAGATTGGTCAGGTGAAGCTTTCTTT. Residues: CASSQDWSGEAFF.

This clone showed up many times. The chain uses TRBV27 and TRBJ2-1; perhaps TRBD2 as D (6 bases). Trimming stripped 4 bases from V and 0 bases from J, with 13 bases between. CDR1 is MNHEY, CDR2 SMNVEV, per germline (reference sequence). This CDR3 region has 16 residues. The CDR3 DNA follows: TGTGCCAGCAGTTCAGGGCGACTAGACTCCTACAATGAGCAGTTCTTC. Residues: CASSSGRLDSYNEQFF.